This T cell receptor beta chain was obtained from a study of blood T cells in healthy people across ages. About the research overall: About one barcoded beta molecule per two T cells came from capture by template switching.

Sample-barcoded 5' priming and a J-beta primer mix drove a second PCR of about 6 to 12 cycles. Each cDNA molecule received a tag from a template-switch adaptor that had 12 random nucleotides. TCRdb re-derived calls from the 5' RACE reads in MiXCR, one entry per CDR3 protein. The sample contains over 600,000 distinct CDR3 sequences, approximately 60% of which appear only once. Trimming cost V 3 bases and J 6 bases, with 11 bases left between them. Germline V gene sequence: CDR1 DFQATT, CDR2 SNEGSKA (reference sequence). The CDR3 spans 12 residues. Comment on this clonotype: The target antigen is unknown.

Study-wide findings and caveats: A greater number of naive CD4+ cells and higher diversity distinguished long-lived donors from aged donors. TCR beta diversity tracked closely with naive T cell percentage.

The source material was blood. The clonotype was recovered from a man in his forties in good health. The gene calls are TRBV20-1 and TRBJ1-1; no clear D gene. CDR3 sequence (DNA): TGCAGTGCTAGGGCCACGACACCTGAAGCTTTCTTT. This encodes CSARATTPEAFF.